These T cell receptor beta chains were read from a single sample in a study of T cells in Graves' hyperthyroidism and ophthalmopathy. TCRdb re-called the multiplex PCR reads with MiXCR, one entry per CDR3 protein. The table has about 400,000 distinct CDR3 sequences, around 15% seen once. Material: blood. The origin of the receptors is a man over 45 with Graves' ophthalmopathy. CDR3s include the opening cysteine and the closing phenylalanine or tryptophan. Fields, in order: V gene, clone size, CDR3 protein. Size is stated for part of the rows, as once, few or many counts, or as a class when the clone is expanded.

TRBV6-1 | . | CASSPGTGSASTDTQYF
TRBV5-8 | . | CASSPRGAVHEQYF
TRBV12-3/TRBV12-4 | few | CASSFEGGRPDTQYF
TRBV6-2/TRBV6-3 | . | CASSYAQRSHNEQFF
TRBV7-9 | . | CASSLMAGETQYF
TRBV6-1 | . | CASSPRGLVLYEQYF
TRBV24-1 | many | CATSDRDRVYNEQFF
TRBV7-8 | many | CASSPHTGGYTF
TRBV2 | many | CASSARRAGEYYNSPLHF
TRBV4-1 | few | CASSQDRDRYTEAFF
TRBV27 | . | CAGSSPPSGYTF
TRBV12-3/TRBV12-4 | many | CASSLGAGYEQYF
TRBV28 | many | CASSLSGTEDEQYF
TRBV5-1 | many | CASSVGQGPFYGYTF
TRBV6-1 | . | CASSSENIQYF
TRBV19 | . | CASSLYSVGTGYGYTF
TRBV3-1 | many | CASKGGLGEGYGYTF
TRBV19 | . | CASSSPGTATRETQYF
TRBV12-3/TRBV12-4 | many | CASSSSKNIQYF
TRBV6-1 | few | CASSGQVTGELFF
TRBV5-1 | many | CASSLGPSGSSGELFF
TRBV7-9 | . | CASSLGQGAGNTIYF
TRBV20-1 | many | CSAPRGLAGVEQYF
TRBV18 | few | CASSRDRGAEAYEQYF
TRBV3-1 | many | CASSQGRGVEQYF
TRBV7-9 | few | CASSPNRDQPQHF
TRBV11-3 | few | CASSLGLAWEDNEQFF
TRBV24-1 | . | CATSDLSGARVEQFF
TRBV4-1 | . | CASSQDRTSGRAYEQYF
TRBV2 | many | CASTPIDYEQYF
TRBV20-1 | many | CSARPRGSVYEQFF
TRBV10-3 | few | CAISDSNYGYTF
TRBV11-2 | many | CASSLPMGGRETQYF
TRBV5-8 | few | CASSFGTSGRLKWFF
TRBV27 | few | CASNLSGNTEAFF
TRBV6-1 | few | CASSASGGNADTQYF
TRBV6-1 | many | CASGKGGSYNEQFF
TRBV7-9 | . | CASSPIGGFREQYF
TRBV12-5 | few | CASGFGSNQPQHF
TRBV20-1 | few | CSASDYQGSNEKLFF
TRBV14 | . | CASSQARGNTGELFF
TRBV20-1 | many | CSAATVGGDQPQHF
TRBV6-5 | many | CASSYTGRAFF